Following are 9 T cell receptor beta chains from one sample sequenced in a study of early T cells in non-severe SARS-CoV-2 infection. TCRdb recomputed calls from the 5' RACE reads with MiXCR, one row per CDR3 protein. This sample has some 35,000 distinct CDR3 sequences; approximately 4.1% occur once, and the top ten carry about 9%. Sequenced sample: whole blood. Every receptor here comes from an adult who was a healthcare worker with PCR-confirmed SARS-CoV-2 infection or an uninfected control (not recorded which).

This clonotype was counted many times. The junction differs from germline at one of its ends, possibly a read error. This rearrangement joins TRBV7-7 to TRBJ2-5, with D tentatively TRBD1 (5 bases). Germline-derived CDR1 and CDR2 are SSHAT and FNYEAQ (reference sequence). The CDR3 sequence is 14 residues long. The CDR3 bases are TGTGCTAGCAGCTTAGGAGCTCAGGGTGAGACCCAGTACTTC. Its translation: CASSLGAQGETQYF.

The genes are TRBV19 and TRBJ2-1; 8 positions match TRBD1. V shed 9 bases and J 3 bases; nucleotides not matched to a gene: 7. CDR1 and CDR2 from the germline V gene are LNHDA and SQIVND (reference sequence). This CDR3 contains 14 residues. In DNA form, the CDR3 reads TGTGCCAGCGCCCCGGGACAGGACTACAATGAGCAGTTCTTC. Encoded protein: CASAPGQDYNEQFF.

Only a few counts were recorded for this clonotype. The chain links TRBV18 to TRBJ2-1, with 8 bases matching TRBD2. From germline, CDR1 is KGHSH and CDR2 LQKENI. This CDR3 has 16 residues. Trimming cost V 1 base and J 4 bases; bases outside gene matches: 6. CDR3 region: CASSPLSGGGYNEQFF. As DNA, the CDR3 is TGTGCCAGCTCACCACTGTCGGGAGGGGGGTACAATGAGCAGTTCTTC.

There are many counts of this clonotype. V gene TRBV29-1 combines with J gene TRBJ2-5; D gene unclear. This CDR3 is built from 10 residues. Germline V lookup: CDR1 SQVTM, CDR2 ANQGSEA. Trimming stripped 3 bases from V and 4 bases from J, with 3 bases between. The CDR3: CSVELETQYF. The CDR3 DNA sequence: TGCAGCGTTGAGTTAGAGACCCAGTACTTC.

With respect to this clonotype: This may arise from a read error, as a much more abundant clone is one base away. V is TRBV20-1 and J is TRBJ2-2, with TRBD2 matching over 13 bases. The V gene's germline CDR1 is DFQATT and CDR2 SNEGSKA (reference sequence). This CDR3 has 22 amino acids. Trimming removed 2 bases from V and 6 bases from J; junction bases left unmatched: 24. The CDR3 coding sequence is TGCAGTGCTAGAACACCCCCCGGGGTATCTACTAGCGGGAGGGCCGACGCCGGGGAGCTGTTTTTT. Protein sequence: CSARTPPGVSTSGRADAGELFF.

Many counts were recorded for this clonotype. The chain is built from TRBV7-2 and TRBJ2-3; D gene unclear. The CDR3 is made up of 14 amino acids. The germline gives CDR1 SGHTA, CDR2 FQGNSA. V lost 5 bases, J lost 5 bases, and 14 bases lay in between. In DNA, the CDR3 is TGTGCCAGCAGCCCGCCCGGAGTTATAGATACGCAGTATTTT. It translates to CASSPPGVIDTQYF.

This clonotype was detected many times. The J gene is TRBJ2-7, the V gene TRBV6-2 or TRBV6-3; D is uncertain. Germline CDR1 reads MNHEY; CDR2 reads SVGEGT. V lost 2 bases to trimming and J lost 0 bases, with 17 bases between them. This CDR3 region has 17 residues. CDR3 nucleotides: TGTGCCAGCAGTTACGTCTACCAGAAGGAGTACTCCTACGAGCAGTACTTC. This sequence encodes CASSYVYQKEYSYEQYF.

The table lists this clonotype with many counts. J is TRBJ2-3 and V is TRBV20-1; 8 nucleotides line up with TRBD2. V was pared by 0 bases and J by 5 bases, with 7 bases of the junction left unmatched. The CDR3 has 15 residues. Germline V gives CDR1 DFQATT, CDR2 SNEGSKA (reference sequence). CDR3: CSARDLGLAGDTQYF. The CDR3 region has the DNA TGCAGTGCTAGAGATTTGGGGCTAGCGGGAGATACGCAGTATTTT.

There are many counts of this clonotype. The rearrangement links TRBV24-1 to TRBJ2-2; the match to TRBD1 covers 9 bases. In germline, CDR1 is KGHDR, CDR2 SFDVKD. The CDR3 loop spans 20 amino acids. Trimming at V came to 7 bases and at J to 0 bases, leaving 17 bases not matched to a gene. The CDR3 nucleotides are TGTGCCACCAGCGACGGGGGACAGGGTTCGTCTGGGACGAACACCGGGGAGCTGTTTTTT. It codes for CATSDGGQGSSGTNTGELFF.